The entry below gives a single T cell receptor (beta chain) sequence along with its context. Its specificity is not known. These data are taken from a study of T cells in narcolepsy. Produced via immunoSEQ multiplex PCR; TCRdb's table is partial and in-frame only. The sample lists around 35,000 clones; 82% were seen once. Overall study findings and caveats: HCRT-specific and TRIB2-specific autoreactive clonotypes appeared among same-patient CSF and blood CD4+ clonotypes.

CDR3 length equals 15 residues. Germline V gene lookup returns CDR1 LNHDA and CDR2 SQIVND (reference sequence). Germline trimming cut 4 bases from V and 0 bases from J; bases unmatched to any gene: 1. The TCR was taken from a human donor with narcolepsy. The chain couples TRBV19 to TRBJ2-2; TRBD2 matches at 8 bases. Sequenced input: CD45RA- memory CD4+ T cells from PBMCs. CDR3 region: CASSTAGANTGELFF. DNA for the CDR3: TGTGCCAGTAGTACAGCGGGAGCGAACACCGGGGAGCTGTTTTTT.